This T cell receptor (beta chain) was sequenced in a study of blood T cell repertoires in COVID-19. About the study: The analysed material was cDNA or gDNA that came from T cells, B-cell-depleted T cells, or PBMCs.

V gave up 4 bases and J gave up 2 bases; unmatched junction bases: 5. The germline gives CDR1 SGHTA, CDR2 FQGTGA. The CDR3 runs 15 residues. The table came from immunoSEQ multiplex PCR; TCRdb's copy has only in-frame clones and leaves some out. The top ten clones hold roughly 25% of a sample with roughly 100,000 clones, roughly 83% of them seen once. By sample fraction, this clone is large. This receptor was taken from a human donor in a cohort sampled during active COVID-19. Specimen: peripheral blood. The rearrangement links TRBV7-3 to TRBJ2-3; TRBD2 agrees at 8 bases. The CDR3 protein is CASSSGLGDTDTQYF. CDR3 in DNA: TGTGCCAGCAGCTCGGGACTAGGGGACACAGATACGCAGTATTTT.